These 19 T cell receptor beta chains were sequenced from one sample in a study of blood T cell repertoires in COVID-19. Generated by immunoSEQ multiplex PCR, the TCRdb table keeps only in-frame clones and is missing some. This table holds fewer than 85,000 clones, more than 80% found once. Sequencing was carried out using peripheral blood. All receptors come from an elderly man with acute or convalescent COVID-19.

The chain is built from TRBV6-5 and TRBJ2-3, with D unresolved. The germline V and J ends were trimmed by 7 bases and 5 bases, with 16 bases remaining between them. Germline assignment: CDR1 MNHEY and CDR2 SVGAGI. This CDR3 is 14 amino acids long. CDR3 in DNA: TGTGCCAGCATTGCGGTTGGCCTCGGAGATACGCAGTATTTT. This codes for CASIAVGLGDTQYF.

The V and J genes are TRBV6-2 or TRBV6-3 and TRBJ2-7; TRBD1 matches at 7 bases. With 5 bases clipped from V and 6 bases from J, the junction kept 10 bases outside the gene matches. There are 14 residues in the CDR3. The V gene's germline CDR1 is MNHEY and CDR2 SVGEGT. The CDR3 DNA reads TGTGCCAGCAGTGACCCCGGGACAGCATTCGAGCAGTACTTC. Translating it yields CASSDPGTAFEQYF.

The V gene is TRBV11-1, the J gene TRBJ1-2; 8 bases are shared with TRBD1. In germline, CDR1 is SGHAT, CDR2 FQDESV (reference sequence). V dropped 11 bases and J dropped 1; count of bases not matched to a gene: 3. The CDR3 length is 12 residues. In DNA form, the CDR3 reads TGTGCCTCTACAGGGGGTAACTATGGCTACACCTTC. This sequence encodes CASTGGNYGYTF.

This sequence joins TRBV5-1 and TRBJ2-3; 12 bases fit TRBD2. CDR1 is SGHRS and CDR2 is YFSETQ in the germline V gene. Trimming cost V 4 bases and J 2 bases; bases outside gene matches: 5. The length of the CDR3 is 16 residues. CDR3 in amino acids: CASSPLAGGATDTQYF. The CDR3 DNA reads TGCGCCAGCAGCCCCCTAGCGGGGGGGGCCACAGATACGCAGTATTTT.

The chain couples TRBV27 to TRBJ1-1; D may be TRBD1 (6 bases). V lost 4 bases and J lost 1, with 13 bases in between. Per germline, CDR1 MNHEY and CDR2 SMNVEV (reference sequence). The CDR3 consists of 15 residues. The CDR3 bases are TGTGCCAGCAGTTGGGACACTGGAGCGAACACTGAAGCTTTCTTT. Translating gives CASSWDTGANTEAFF.

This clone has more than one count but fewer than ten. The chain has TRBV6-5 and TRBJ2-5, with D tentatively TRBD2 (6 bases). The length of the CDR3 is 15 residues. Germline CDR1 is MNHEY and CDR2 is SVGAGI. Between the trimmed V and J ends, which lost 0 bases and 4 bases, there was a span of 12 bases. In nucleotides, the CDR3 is TGTGCCAGCAGTTACTCGTCAGGGCGGGGAGAGACCCAGTACTTC. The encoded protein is CASSYSSGRGETQYF.

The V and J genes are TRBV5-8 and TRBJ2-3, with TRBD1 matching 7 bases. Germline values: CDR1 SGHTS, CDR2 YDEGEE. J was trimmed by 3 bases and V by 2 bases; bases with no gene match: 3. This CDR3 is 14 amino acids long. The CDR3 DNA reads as TGTGCCAGCAGCTTTGACAGGGTTACAGATACGCAGTATTTT. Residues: CASSFDRVTDTQYF.

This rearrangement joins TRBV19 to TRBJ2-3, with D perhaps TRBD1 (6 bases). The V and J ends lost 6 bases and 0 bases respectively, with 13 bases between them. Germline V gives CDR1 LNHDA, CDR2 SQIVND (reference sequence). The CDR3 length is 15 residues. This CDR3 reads CASSAQQGSTDTQYF. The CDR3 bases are TGTGCCAGTAGCGCTCAACAGGGAAGCACAGATACGCAGTATTTT. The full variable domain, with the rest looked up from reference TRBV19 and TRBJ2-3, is DGGITQSPKYLFRKEGQNVTLSCEQNLNHDAMYWYRQDPGQGLRLIYYSQIVNDFQKGDIAEGYSVSREKKESFPLTVTSAQKNPTAFYLCASSAQQGSTDTQYFGPGTRLTVL.

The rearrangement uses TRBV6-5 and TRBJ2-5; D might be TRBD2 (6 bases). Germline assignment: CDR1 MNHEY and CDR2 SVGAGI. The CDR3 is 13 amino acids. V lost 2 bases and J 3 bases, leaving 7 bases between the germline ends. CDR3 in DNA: TGTGCCAGCAGTTACGGGGGGAAAGAGACCCAGTACTTC. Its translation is CASSYGGKETQYF.

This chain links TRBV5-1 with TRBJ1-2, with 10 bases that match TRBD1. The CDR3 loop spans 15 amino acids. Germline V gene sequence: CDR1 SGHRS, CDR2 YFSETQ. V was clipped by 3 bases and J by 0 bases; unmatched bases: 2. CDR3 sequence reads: CASSYGQGANYGYTF. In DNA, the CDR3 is TGCGCCAGCAGCTACGGACAGGGGGCTAACTATGGCTACACCTTC.

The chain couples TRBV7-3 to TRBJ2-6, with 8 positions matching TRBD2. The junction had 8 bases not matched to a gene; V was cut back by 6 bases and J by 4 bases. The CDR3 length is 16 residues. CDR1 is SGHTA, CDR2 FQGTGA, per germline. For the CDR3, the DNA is TGTGCCAGCAGGCAGGGTAGCGGGGCAGGGGCCAACGTCCTGACTTTC. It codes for CASRQGSGAGANVLTF.

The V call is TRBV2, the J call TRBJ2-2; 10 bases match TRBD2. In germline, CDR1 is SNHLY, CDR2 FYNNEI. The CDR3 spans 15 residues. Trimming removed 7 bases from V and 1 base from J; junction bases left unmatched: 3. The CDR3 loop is CASTSGRGNTGELFF. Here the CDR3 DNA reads TGTGCCAGCACTAGCGGGAGAGGGAACACCGGGGAGCTGTTTTTT.

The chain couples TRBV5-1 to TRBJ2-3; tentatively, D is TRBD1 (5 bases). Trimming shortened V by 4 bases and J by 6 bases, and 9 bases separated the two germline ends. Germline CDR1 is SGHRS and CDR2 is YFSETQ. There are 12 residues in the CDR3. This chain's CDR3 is CASSPNRDTQYF. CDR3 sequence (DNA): TGCGCCAGCAGCCCTAACAGGGATACGCAGTATTTT. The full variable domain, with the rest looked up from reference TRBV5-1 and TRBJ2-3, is KAGVTQTPRYLIKTRGQQVTLSCSPISGHRSVSWYQQTPGQGLQFLFEYFSETQRNKGNFPGRFSGRQFSNSRSEMNVSTLELGDSALYLCASSPNRDTQYFGPGTRLTVL.

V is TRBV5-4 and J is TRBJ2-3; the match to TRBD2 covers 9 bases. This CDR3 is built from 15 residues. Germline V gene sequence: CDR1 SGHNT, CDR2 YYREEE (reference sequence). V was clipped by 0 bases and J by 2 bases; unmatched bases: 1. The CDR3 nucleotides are TGTGCCAGCAGCTTGGCTAGCGGGGTCACAGATACGCAGTATTTT. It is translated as CASSLASGVTDTQYF.

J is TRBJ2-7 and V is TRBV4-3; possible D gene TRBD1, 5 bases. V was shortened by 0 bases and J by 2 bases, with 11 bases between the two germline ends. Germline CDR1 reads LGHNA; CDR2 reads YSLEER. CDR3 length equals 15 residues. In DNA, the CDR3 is TGCGCCAGCAGCCAAGATTCCCAGGGAACCTACGAGCAGTACTTC. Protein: CASSQDSQGTYEQYF.

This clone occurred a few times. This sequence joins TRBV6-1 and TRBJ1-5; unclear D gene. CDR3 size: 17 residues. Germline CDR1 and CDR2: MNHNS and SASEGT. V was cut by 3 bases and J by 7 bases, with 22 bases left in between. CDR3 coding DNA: TGTGCCAGCAGTGACCGATCTTTAGGATCCTCCAGGCAGCCCCAGCATTTT. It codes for CASSDRSLGSSRQPQHF.

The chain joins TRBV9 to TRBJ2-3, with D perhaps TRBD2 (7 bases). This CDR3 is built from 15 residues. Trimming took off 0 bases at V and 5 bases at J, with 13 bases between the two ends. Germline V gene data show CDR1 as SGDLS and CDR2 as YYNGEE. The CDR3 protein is CASSVGGGDGDTQYF. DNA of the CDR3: TGTGCCAGCAGCGTAGGCGGGGGCGATGGAGATACGCAGTATTTT.

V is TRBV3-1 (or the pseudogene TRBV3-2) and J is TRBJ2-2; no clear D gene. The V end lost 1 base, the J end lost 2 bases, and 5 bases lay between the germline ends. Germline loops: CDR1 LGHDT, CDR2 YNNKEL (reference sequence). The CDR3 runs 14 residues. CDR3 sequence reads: CASSQGTNTGELFF. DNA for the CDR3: TGTGCCAGCAGCCAAGGAACTAACACCGGGGAGCTGTTTTTT.

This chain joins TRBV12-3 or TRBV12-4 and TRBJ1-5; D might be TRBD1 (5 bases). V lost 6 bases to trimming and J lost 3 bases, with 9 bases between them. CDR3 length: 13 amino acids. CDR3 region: CASRDSYNQPQHF. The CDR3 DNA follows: TGTGCCAGCAGAGACAGTTACAATCAGCCCCAGCATTTT.